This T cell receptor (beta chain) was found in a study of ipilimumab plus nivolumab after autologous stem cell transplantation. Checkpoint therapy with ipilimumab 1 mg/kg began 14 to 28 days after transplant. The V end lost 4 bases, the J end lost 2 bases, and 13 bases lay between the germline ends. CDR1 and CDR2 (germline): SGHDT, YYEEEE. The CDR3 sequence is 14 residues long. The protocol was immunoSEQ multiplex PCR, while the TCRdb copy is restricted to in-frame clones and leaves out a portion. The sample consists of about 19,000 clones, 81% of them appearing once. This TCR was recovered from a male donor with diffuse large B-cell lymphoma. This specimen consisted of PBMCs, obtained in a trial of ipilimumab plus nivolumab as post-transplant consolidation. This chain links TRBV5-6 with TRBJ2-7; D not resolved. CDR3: CASSLGRLAYEQYF. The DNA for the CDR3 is TGTGCCAGCAGCCTAGGACGGTTAGCCTACGAGCAGTACTTC.